Sequencing of this T cell receptor beta chain was carried out in a study of T cell responses to AZD1222 COVID-19 vaccine. Study-wide context: Second doses were pooled across both intervals (about 4 or about 12 weeks).

Notes on the study in general: In a largely white British group with more females than males, clonal diversity was possibly underestimated. Just six AZD1222 recipients were seropositive at baseline. Only after the peak T cell response were repertoires sampled.

This clone was seen a single time. The antigen is unknown. Generated by immunoSEQ multiplex PCR, the TCRdb table keeps only in-frame clones and is missing some. The sample has 100,000 to 150,000 clones, approximately 90% seen once. The ends were cut back, 4 bases at V and 4 bases at J, with 12 bases in the middle. The germline CDR1 and CDR2 sequences are KGHDR and SFDVKD. This CDR3 spans 14 amino acids. The sample in question was peripheral blood, obtained on day 0 of AZD1222 vaccination. The receptor was derived from an adult in good health. The chain links TRBV24-1 to TRBJ1-2; D unclear. Here the CDR3 DNA reads TGTGCCACCAGTGACCTCTCTACTGTCTATGGCTACACCTTC. It specifies CATSDLSTVYGYTF.